Listed below are T cell receptor beta chains from one sample, sequenced in a study of blood T cells in healthy people across ages. TCRdb fed the 5' RACE reads into MiXCR, producing one record per CDR3 protein. The repertoire has 550,000 to 600,000 distinct CDR3 sequences, 27% of them found once; the top ten carry roughly 18%. Sequenced: blood. These receptors were obtained from a woman aged 65 to 85 in good health. The CDR3 runs from the conserved cysteine through the conserved F or W. Fields, in order: CDR3 protein, CDR3 DNA, V gene, D gene, CDR3 length, clone size, J gene. A D gene is named only where the DNA matches it firmly. Clone size is shown for a subset of rows, as once, few, many or a class of expanded clone.

CDR3 protein: CASLRTAYNEQFF
CDR3 DNA: TGTGCCAGCCTGAGGACAGCCTACAATGAGCAGTTCTTC
V gene: TRBV6-1
D gene: NA
CDR3 length: 13
clone size: few
J gene: TRBJ2-1

CDR3 protein: CASSPGSHEKLFF
CDR3 DNA: TGTGCCAGCAGCCCCGGATCCCATGAAAAACTGTTTTTT
V gene: TRBV7-2
D gene: NA
CDR3 length: 13
clone size: few
J gene: TRBJ1-4

CDR3 protein: CASSQIRVTNEKLFF
CDR3 DNA: TGTGCCAGCAGCCAGATTAGGGTGACTAATGAAAAACTGTTTTTT
V gene: TRBV3-1
D gene: NA
CDR3 length: 15
clone size: few
J gene: TRBJ1-4

CDR3 protein: CASSRGQGQGYTF
CDR3 DNA: TGTGCCAGCAGCCGTGGACAGGGGCAAGGCTACACCTTC
V gene: TRBV5-6
D gene: TRBD1
CDR3 length: 13
clone size: few
J gene: TRBJ1-2

CDR3 protein: CASSQGPLVRETQYF
CDR3 DNA: TGCGCCAGCAGCCAAGGTCCACTGGTCCGCGAGACCCAGTACTTC
V gene: TRBV4-3
D gene: NA
CDR3 length: 15
clone size: few
J gene: TRBJ2-5

CDR3 protein: CASSPRTGDSSGANVLTF
CDR3 DNA: TGTGCCAGCAGCCCAAGGACAGGGGACTCCTCTGGGGCCAACGTCCTGACTTTC
V gene: TRBV11-2
D gene: TRBD1
CDR3 length: 18
clone size: few
J gene: TRBJ2-6

CDR3 protein: CAWRVTNSGEQYF
CDR3 DNA: TGTGCCTGGAGGGTTACTAATTCGGGGGAGCAGTACTTC
V gene: TRBV30
D gene: NA
CDR3 length: 13
clone size: NA
J gene: TRBJ2-7

CDR3 protein: CASSEGQGRSGANVLTF
CDR3 DNA: TGTGCCAGCAGCGAAGGACAGGGTCGATCTGGGGCCAACGTCCTGACTTTC
V gene: TRBV13
D gene: TRBD1
CDR3 length: 17
clone size: many
J gene: TRBJ2-6

CDR3 protein: CSAPNPGQPKVGYGYTF
CDR3 DNA: TGCAGTGCCCCTAACCCGGGACAGCCAAAGGTCGGCTATGGCTACACCTTC
V gene: TRBV20-1
D gene: TRBD1
CDR3 length: 17
clone size: few
J gene: TRBJ1-2

CDR3 protein: CASSRSFGTDTQYF
CDR3 DNA: TGTGCCAGCAGCCGTTCGTTCGGCACAGATACGCAGTATTTT
V gene: TRBV7-2
D gene: NA
CDR3 length: 14
clone size: NA
J gene: TRBJ2-3

CDR3 protein: CASLGGETQYF
CDR3 DNA: TGTGCCAGCCTCGGCGGAGAGACCCAGTACTTC
V gene: TRBV2
D gene: NA
CDR3 length: 11
clone size: few
J gene: TRBJ2-5

CDR3 protein: CSASGAAEAFF
CDR3 DNA: TGCAGTGCTAGTGGGGCGGCTGAAGCTTTCTTT
V gene: TRBV20-1
D gene: NA
CDR3 length: 11
clone size: NA
J gene: TRBJ1-1

CDR3 protein: CASSLVGQGINTIYF
CDR3 DNA: TGTGCCAGCAGCTTAGTCGGACAGGGAATAAACACCATATATTTT
V gene: TRBV7-2
D gene: TRBD1
CDR3 length: 15
clone size: NA
J gene: TRBJ1-3

CDR3 protein: CASSQDTQRGGYEQYF
CDR3 DNA: TGCGCCAGCAGCCAAGATACCCAGCGGGGGGGGTACGAGCAGTACTTC
V gene: TRBV4-1
D gene: TRBD2
CDR3 length: 16
clone size: few
J gene: TRBJ2-7

CDR3 protein: CAISSGADTQYF
CDR3 DNA: TGTGCCATCAGTTCCGGGGCAGATACGCAGTATTTT
V gene: TRBV10-3
D gene: NA
CDR3 length: 12
clone size: few
J gene: TRBJ2-3

CDR3 protein: CASSLRTGQGEQYF
CDR3 DNA: TGTGCCAGCAGCCTTCGGACAGGTCAAGGGGAGCAGTACTTC
V gene: TRBV27
D gene: TRBD1
CDR3 length: 14
clone size: few
J gene: TRBJ2-5

CDR3 protein: CASSWTGTAKNIQYF
CDR3 DNA: TGTGCCAGCAGTTGGACAGGGACAGCCAAAAACATTCAGTACTTC
V gene: TRBV12-3/TRBV12-4
D gene: TRBD1
CDR3 length: 15
clone size: few
J gene: TRBJ2-4

CDR3 protein: CASSPGHYTGELFF
CDR3 DNA: TGCGCCAGCAGCCCCGGACACTACACCGGGGAGCTGTTTTTT
V gene: TRBV5-1
D gene: NA
CDR3 length: 14
clone size: few
J gene: TRBJ2-2

CDR3 protein: CASSYSHDSGNTIYF
CDR3 DNA: TGTGCCAGCAGTTACTCTCACGACTCTGGAAACACCATATATTTT
V gene: TRBV6-6
D gene: NA
CDR3 length: 15
clone size: NA
J gene: TRBJ1-3

CDR3 protein: CSAREGTGTPLALF
CDR3 DNA: TGCAGTGCTAGAGAAGGGACCGGGACACCCCTTGCCCTCTTC
V gene: TRBV20-1
D gene: NA
CDR3 length: 14
clone size: few
J gene: TRBJ1-2

CDR3 protein: CSVQRGSTDTQYF
CDR3 DNA: TGCAGCGTTCAGCGGGGAAGCACAGATACGCAGTATTTT
V gene: TRBV29-1
D gene: TRBD2
CDR3 length: 13
clone size: NA
J gene: TRBJ2-3

CDR3 protein: CASSHRRGNNEQFF
CDR3 DNA: TGTGCCAGCAGCCATCGAAGGGGGAACAATGAGCAGTTCTTC
V gene: TRBV3-1
D gene: NA
CDR3 length: 14
clone size: once
J gene: TRBJ2-1

CDR3 protein: CASSLVVAGVGETQYF
CDR3 DNA: TGTGCCAGCAGCTTAGTGGTAGCGGGGGTAGGAGAGACCCAGTACTTC
V gene: TRBV7-6
D gene: TRBD2
CDR3 length: 16
clone size: NA
J gene: TRBJ2-5

CDR3 protein: CASSFGTNYNEQFF
CDR3 DNA: TGCGCCAGCAGCTTCGGGACAAACTACAATGAGCAGTTCTTC
V gene: TRBV5-1
D gene: NA
CDR3 length: 14
clone size: few
J gene: TRBJ2-1

CDR3 protein: CASSPLRTAPEAFF
CDR3 DNA: TGTGCCAGCAGCCCATTAAGGACAGCCCCTGAAGCTTTCTTT
V gene: TRBV6-6
D gene: NA
CDR3 length: 14
clone size: few
J gene: TRBJ1-1

CDR3 protein: CASSPTKGSGTGTIQPQHF
CDR3 DNA: TGTGCCAGCTCACCAACCAAAGGATCCGGGACAGGCACAATTCAGCCCCAGCATTTT
V gene: TRBV18
D gene: TRBD1
CDR3 length: 19
clone size: once
J gene: TRBJ1-5

CDR3 protein: CASSPSGIYGYTF
CDR3 DNA: TGTGCCAGCAGCCCCTCGGGAATCTATGGCTACACCTTC
V gene: TRBV9
D gene: NA
CDR3 length: 13
clone size: NA
J gene: TRBJ1-2